This T cell receptor beta chain was retrieved from a study of OX40 agonist ivuxolimab in advanced cancers. Whole-study context: Patients were given ivuxolimab, an antibody that agonizes OX40 (CD134). Patients assigned to dose escalation were diagnosed with hepatocellular carcinoma, melanoma, renal cell or head and neck cancer.

The CDR3 extends over 14 amino acids. V was clipped by 5 bases and J by 4 bases; unmatched bases: 5. Germline CDR1 is MNHEY and CDR2 is SMNVEV (reference sequence). Clones were sequenced by immunoSEQ multiplex PCR, and TCRdb holds only the in-frame ones, with some missing. The data contain roughly 100,000 clones, less than 95% of them singletons. This chain joins TRBV27 and TRBJ1-1, with 9 positions matching TRBD1. The sample consisted of CD4+ or CD8+ T cells sorted from blood, taken in a trial of the OX40 agonist ivuxolimab. The receptor was derived from an adult with an advanced solid tumor such as melanoma, head and neck, liver or kidney cancer. CDR3: CASSNRGPGTEAFF. The CDR3 DNA follows: TGTGCCAGCAGTAACAGGGGGCCGGGCACTGAAGCTTTCTTT.